This section outlines one T cell receptor beta chain sequence together with its context. V was cut by 1 base and J by 4 bases, with 7 bases left in between. Per the germline V gene, CDR1 is SGHRS and CDR2 is YFSETQ. The CDR3 covers 13 residues. The data were produced by immunoSEQ multiplex PCR, yet TCRdb's version contains in-frame clones alone and is incomplete. This sample has 100,000 to 150,000 clones; roughly 84% occur once, and the top ten carry roughly 1.2%. The source of the sample is a study of blood T cell repertoires in COVID-19. The chain is built from TRBV5-1 and TRBJ2-3; tentative D call: TRBD2 (5 bases). Sequencing input: peripheral blood. The clonotype originates from a woman aged 80 or older with acute or convalescent COVID-19. The CDR3: CASSLLAPDTQYF. As DNA, the CDR3 is TGCGCCAGCAGCTTGCTAGCCCCAGATACGCAGTATTTT.